The 18 T cell receptor beta chains given below trace back to one sample, sequenced in a study of a mutant IDH1 vaccine in newly diagnosed glioma. Their cognate antigens are unknown. TCRdb's copy holds only in-frame clones and misses some; the assay was immunoSEQ multiplex PCR. The data show roughly 60,000 clones, about 85% seen once. Time point defined: week 23, last vaccination. The vaccine gave 300 ug of a 20-mer mutant IDH1 peptide subcutaneously per dose. The sequences come from PBMCs, collected from a glioma patient whose treatment included an IDH1 peptide vaccine. The receptor source for this set is a man aged 25 to 40 with glioma.

This sequence joins TRBV19 and TRBJ1-5; D is undetermined. Trimming shortened V by 1 base and J by 9 bases, and 10 bases separated the two germline ends. The CDR3 covers 13 residues. Germline V gene sequence: CDR1 LNHDA, CDR2 SQIVND (reference sequence). As DNA, the CDR3 is TGTGCCAGTAGTATAGCGGAGAACCGGCCCCAGCATTTT. Translated: CASSIAENRPQHF. The full variable domain, its missing parts supplied by reference TRBV19 and TRBJ1-5, is DGGITQSPKYLFRKEGQNVTLSCEQNLNHDAMYWYRQDPGQGLRLIYYSQIVNDFQKGDIAEGYSVSREKKESFPLTVTSAQKNPTAFYLCASSIAENRPQHFGDGTRLSIL.

The chain links TRBV27 to TRBJ2-7, with 8 bases identical to TRBD2. The J segment lost 7 bases and the V segment lost 3 bases, leaving 8 bases of the junction unmatched. This CDR3 region has 14 residues. Germline V gene sequence: CDR1 MNHEY, CDR2 SMNVEV (reference sequence). This CDR3 is CASSFGGGPGEQYF. DNA for the CDR3: TGTGCCAGCAGTTTCGGCGGGGGGCCCGGAGAGCAGTACTTC.

This clone was seen a single time. The V call is TRBV6-1, the J call TRBJ1-4; 8 bases agree with TRBD1. CDR3 length: 14 residues. Germline CDR1 reads MNHNS; CDR2 reads SASEGT. With V trimmed by 3 bases and J by 6 bases, 3 bases remained unmatched. CDR3 DNA: TGTGCCAGCAGTGAGGACAGGGTCGATGAAAAACTGTTTTTT. Protein sequence: CASSEDRVDEKLFF.

The rearrangement uses TRBV4-2 and TRBJ2-6; TRBD2 agrees at 11 bases. V lost 3 bases, J lost 0 bases, and 7 bases stayed unmatched. The CDR3 has 19 amino acids. The germline gives CDR1 LGHNA, CDR2 YNFKEQ. In DNA, the CDR3 is TGTGCCAGCAGCCAGAATCTAGCGGGGGGATCCTCTGGGGCCAACGTCCTGACTTTC. Its protein is CASSQNLAGGSSGANVLTF.

This chain connects TRBV7-9 to TRBJ1-2; tentative D call: TRBD1 (5 bases). Trimming stripped 2 bases from V and 4 bases from J, with 17 bases between. The germline V gene has CDR1 SEHNR and CDR2 FQNEAQ (reference sequence). CDR3 length: 16 residues. CDR3 nucleotides: TGTGCCAGCAGCTTATTACCCGGGGGTAATGTCTATGGCTACACCTTC. It codes for CASSLLPGGNVYGYTF.

The chain uses TRBV7-2 and TRBJ1-2; D is uncertain. Trimming left V 1 base short and J 8 bases short, with 23 bases between. The CDR3 loop spans 17 amino acids. Germline values: CDR1 SGHTA, CDR2 FQGNSA. Here the CDR3 reads CASSLEAGRVGILGYTF. The CDR3 DNA follows: TGTGCCAGCAGCTTAGAGGCGGGGAGGGTCGGGATTCTGGGCTACACCTTC.

The sample holds one count of this clone. This sequence joins TRBV29-1 and TRBJ1-2, with D uncertain. The CDR3 length is 12 residues. CDR1 is SQVTM, CDR2 ANQGSEA, per germline. V was trimmed by 2 bases and J by 1 base, leaving 5 bases between them. CDR3 region: CSVESINYGYTF. The CDR3 bases are TGCAGCGTTGAATCGATTAACTATGGCTACACCTTC.

This clone was picked up one time. The chain carries TRBV30 and TRBJ1-5; a possible D gene is TRBD1 (6 bases). V lost 0 bases and J lost 8, with 17 bases in between. The CDR3 consists of 15 residues. The germline gives CDR1 GTSNPN, CDR2 SVGIG (reference sequence). The CDR3 DNA is TGTGCCTGGAGTGTACGGGGGGCGGGAGCGGAGCCCCAGCATTTT. It translates to CAWSVRGAGAEPQHF.

This clone was picked up a small number of times. The rearrangement links TRBV7-2 to TRBJ2-7; D is unresolved. V was shortened by 5 bases and J by 0 bases, with 11 bases between the two germline ends. Germline CDR1 is SGHTA and CDR2 is FQGNSA. The CDR3 is made up of 14 amino acids. The CDR3 DNA is TGTGCCAGCAGCCTCTCGTCCACCTCCTACGAGCAGTACTTC. Protein product: CASSLSSTSYEQYF.

The chain uses TRBV4-1 and TRBJ2-7; possibly TRBD1 for D (7 bases). Trimming cost V 5 bases and J 4 bases, with 21 bases left between them. CDR3 length: 16 residues. Germline lookup yields CDR1 MGHRA and CDR2 YSYEKL. CDR3 nucleotides: TGCGCCAGCAGCTCAGGGGGGAAAGGGCAGCTTTACGAGCAGTACTTC. Protein: CASSSGGKGQLYEQYF.

The rearrangement joins TRBV7-2 to TRBJ1-4; D is uncertain. The CDR3 contains 15 residues. V lost 0 bases and J 7 bases, leaving 12 bases between the germline ends. Per germline, CDR1 SGHTA and CDR2 FQGNSA. This chain's CDR3 is CASSLASRAGEKLFF. The CDR3 nucleotides are TGTGCCAGCAGCTTAGCGTCCCGGGCCGGTGAAAAACTGTTTTTT.

The J gene is TRBJ1-6, the V gene TRBV5-1, with D tentatively TRBD1 (6 bases). CDR1 is SGHRS and CDR2 is YFSETQ in the germline V gene. The CDR3 extends over 16 amino acids. V was cut by 0 bases and J by 5 bases, with 12 bases left in between. The CDR3: CASSLEGGQNNSPLHF. The CDR3, as DNA: TGCGCCAGCAGCTTGGAGGGGGGGCAAAATAATTCACCCCTCCACTTT.

J is TRBJ1-5 and V is TRBV30; 8 positions agree with TRBD1. The CDR3 consists of 16 residues. V was clipped by 2 bases and J by 2 bases; unmatched bases: 8. From germline, CDR1 is GTSNPN and CDR2 SVGIG (reference sequence). CDR3 residues: CAWSFRGRMGNQPQHF. The CDR3 DNA sequence: TGTGCCTGGAGTTTCAGGGGGCGGATGGGCAATCAGCCCCAGCATTTT.

This chain connects TRBV28 to TRBJ2-5, with a possible D match to TRBD2 (5 bases). Germline values: CDR1 MDHEN, CDR2 SYDVKM. The ends were cut back, 6 bases at V and 2 bases at J, with 16 bases in the middle. This CDR3 comprises 15 residues. In nucleotides, the CDR3 is TGTGCCAGCAGAGGAGCGGAAAGACTTCAAGAGACCCAGTACTTC. Protein: CASRGAERLQETQYF.

This clone has only one observation. The rearrangement joins TRBV28 to TRBJ1-3; D may be TRBD1 (6 bases). V lost 2 bases and J 0 bases, leaving 14 bases between the germline ends. The germline V gene encodes CDR1 MDHEN and CDR2 SYDVKM. The CDR3 runs 17 residues. CDR3 DNA sequence: TGTGCCAGCAGTTTAAACTATGTCAGGGGCTCTGGAAACACCATATATTTT. Protein: CASSLNYVRGSGNTIYF.

V and J are TRBV5-1 and TRBJ2-7; D possibly matches TRBD1 or TRBD2 (5 bases each). Trimming left V 1 base short and J 2 bases short, with 13 bases between. This CDR3 region has 15 residues. Germline V lookup: CDR1 SGHRS, CDR2 YFSETQ. CDR3 amino acids: CASSLSWGSPYEQYF. CDR3 bases: TGCGCCAGCAGCTTGTCGTGGGGGTCCCCCTACGAGCAGTACTTC.

The V and J genes are TRBV4-1 and TRBJ1-6; the D gene is possibly TRBD1 (5 bases). Per germline, CDR1 MGHRA and CDR2 YSYEKL. The CDR3 loop spans 15 amino acids. V shed 1 base and J shed 10 bases, with 14 bases lying between them. The CDR3 nucleotides read TGCGCCAGCAGCCAAGGCTGGGGGTTCGACTCACCCCTCCACTTT. Protein sequence: CASSQGWGFDSPLHF.

The chain uses TRBV10-3 and TRBJ2-7; D gene ambiguous. Per germline, CDR1 ENHRY and CDR2 SYGVKD. The CDR3 consists of 12 residues. V was cut by 6 bases and J by 2 bases, with 8 bases left in between. The CDR3 reads CAIRGHTYEQYF. In DNA, the CDR3 is TGTGCCATCAGGGGTCATACCTACGAGCAGTACTTC.